This T cell receptor beta chain was recovered during a study of cytomegalovirus exposure and HLA in healthy donors. Study background: Of several hundred genotyped donors, around 86% grouped in the Caucasian-associated ancestry cluster. Regarding the study as a whole: Highly shared variants forming one cluster were likely a sequencing artifact. Presence/absence analyses supposed approximately even sequencing depth among donors. A missense DCLRE1C variant was associated with V- and J-gene trimming of TCR beta chains in a later analysis, and an independent cohort replicated the association.

About this clone itself: Antigen: not known.

Germline CDR1 is PRHDT and CDR2 is FYEKMQ (reference sequence). The CDR3 totals 15 residues. Trimming left V 2 bases short and J 8 bases short, with 15 bases between. PCR primers comprised 60 Vbeta and 13 Jbeta primers. TCRdb's table, derived via immunoSEQ multiplex PCR, lists solely in-frame clones and lacks some. Of approximately 150,000 clones in the sample, around 80% were seen once. Material: PBMCs. This receptor was taken from a woman in her thirties or forties in good health and CMV-seronegative. J is TRBJ1-4 and V is TRBV13; D may be TRBD1 (5 bases). As DNA, the CDR3 is TGTGCCAGCAGCTTAACTACAGGCGGAGGGGAAAAACTGTTTTTT. Protein product: CASSLTTGGGEKLFF.